The 10 T cell receptor beta chains given below trace back to one sample, sequenced in a study of T-cell reconstitution after alpha-beta-depleted transplantation in children (dated by TCRdb to about 2016). The treatment or condition label, read with the paper, signifies: allogeneic hematopoietic cell transplantation with graft depleted of TCRalphabeta T cells and CD19 B cells. Library generation was performed with PCR. Instrument used: Illumina HiSeq 2500. To normalize quantification of the TCRbeta repertoire, the TCR libraries were built with molecular barcoding that relied on unique molecular identifiers. Using fastp at Q25 and MiXCR, TCRdb reprocessed the public reads and kept productive beta chains. Rows matching on CDR3 protein sequence are summarized as one entry with the most common DNA and genes. In this sample the table shows about 100,000 distinct CDR3 sequences, 5.5% to 6.5% of which occur a single time. Roughly 20% of the sample is in the top ten clones.

This specimen was PBMCs, mostly from graft donor cells, taken 360 days after TCRalphabeta/CD19-depleted stem cell transplant. The receptor set was obtained from a male patient between 2 and 10 years old who had a stem cell transplant for acute lymphoblastic leukemia, so the T cells may come from the graft donor.

The rearrangement links TRBV20-1 to TRBJ2-3; 12 bases line up with TRBD2. The germline V gene encodes CDR1 DFQATT and CDR2 SNEGSKA (reference sequence). The CDR3 has 16 amino acids. After removal of 5 bases from V and 0 bases from J, the junction contained 6 bases not matched to a gene. The CDR3 sequence: CSAEGLAGGSTDTQYF. Here the CDR3 DNA reads TGCAGTGCTGAGGGCCTAGCGGGGGGGAGCACAGATACGCAGTATTTT.

In its sample, this clonotype was seen many times. The genes are TRBV28 and TRBJ2-2; D possibly corresponds to TRBD1 (5 bases). The CDR3 covers 16 residues. Germline V gene sequence: CDR1 MDHEN, CDR2 SYDVKM. V was trimmed by 10 bases and J by 0 bases, leaving 18 bases between them. CDR3 loop: CAITQNPTANTGELFF. CDR3 bases: TGTGCCATCACTCAAAATCCGACAGCGAACACCGGGGAGCTGTTTTTT.

The V gene is TRBV6-5, the J gene TRBJ2-4, with 12 nucleotides matching TRBD2. The germline CDR1 and CDR2 sequences are MNHEY and SVGAGI. The J segment lost 2 bases and the V segment lost 3 bases, leaving 5 bases of the junction unmatched. The CDR3 is made up of 17 amino acids. Written as DNA, the CDR3 is TGTGCCAGCAGTTATTCTGGACTAGCGGGGTCCAAAAACATTCAGTACTTC. Its protein is CASSYSGLAGSKNIQYF.

The chain recombines TRBV5-5 with TRBJ2-7, with 9 nucleotides matching TRBD1. This CDR3 is 15 amino acids long. Trimming removed 4 bases from V and 5 bases from J; junction bases left unmatched: 10. Looked up from germline, CDR1 is SGHKS and CDR2 is YYEKEE (reference sequence). The chain's CDR3 is CASSGEGQGADEQYF. The CDR3 region has the DNA TGTGCCAGCAGCGGCGAGGGACAGGGAGCCGACGAGCAGTACTTC. Based on the CDR3 plus reference TRBV5-5 and TRBJ2-7, the full variable domain is DAGVTQSPTHLIKTRGQQVTLRCSPISGHKSVSWYQQVLGQGPQFIFQYYEKEERGRGNFPDRFSARQFPNYSSELNVNALLLGDSALYLCASSGEGQGADEQYFGPGTRLTVT.

This clonotype was recorded many times. The genes are TRBV15 and TRBJ2-7, with D perhaps being TRBD1 or TRBD2 (5 bases each). Trimming removed 5 bases from V and 5 bases from J, with 7 bases in between. Per germline, CDR1 LNHNV and CDR2 YYDKDF (reference sequence). This CDR3 has 11 residues. DNA for the CDR3: TGTGCCACCAGCGGGGACGACGAGCAGTACTTC. It specifies CATSGDDEQYF. Supplemented by reference TRBV15 and TRBJ2-7, the full variable domain reads DAMVIQNPRYQVTQFGKPVTLSCSQTLNHNVMYWYQQKSSQAPKLLFHYYDKDFNNEADTPDNFQSRRPNTSFCFLDIRSPGLGDTAMYLCATSGDDEQYFGPGTRLTVT.

There are a few counts of this clonotype. The genes are TRBV2 and TRBJ2-7; D is undetermined. Between the trimmed V and J ends, which lost 8 bases and 2 bases, there was a span of 19 bases. This CDR3 is built from 15 residues. In germline, CDR1 is SNHLY, CDR2 FYNNEI. CDR3 DNA sequence: TGTGCCAGCTCCACCCCGCCTTATAGACCCTACGAGCAGTACTTC. Protein sequence: CASSTPPYRPYEQYF.

This clonotype was picked up many times. The V call is TRBV29-1, the J call TRBJ2-1; D might be TRBD1 (6 bases). Germline CDR1 is SQVTM and CDR2 is ANQGSEA. With 6 bases removed from V and 10 bases from J, the gap between germline ends came to 10 bases. This CDR3 spans 10 amino acids. The DNA for the CDR3 is TGCAGCGTCGGACAGATCGAGCAGTTCTTC. Translating it yields CSVGQIEQFF.

This clonotype has only a few counts. V is TRBV28 and J is TRBJ1-2; TRBD1 might be the D (5 bases). V was shortened by 3 bases and J by 14 bases, with 10 bases between the two germline ends. The CDR3 is 10 amino acids. CDR1 and CDR2 from the germline V gene are MDHEN and SYDVKM. The CDR3 nucleotides are TGTGCCAGCAGTTTTCAGGGTGGTACCTTC. Translating gives CASSFQGGTF.

This clonotype was observed a handful of times. The chain couples TRBV28 to TRBJ2-5; 8 bases are shared with TRBD2. The CDR3 is 16 residues long. V lost 6 bases, J lost 5 bases, and 14 bases stayed unmatched. From germline, CDR1 is MDHEN and CDR2 SYDVKM. CDR3 region: CASSSMWREARETQYF. The CDR3 nucleotides are TGTGCCAGCAGCTCAATGTGGCGGGAGGCTCGGGAGACCCAGTACTTC.

The CDR3 spells CASSEMAGGSYQETQYF. CDR3 in DNA: TGTGCCAGCAGTGAAATGGCGGGGGGCTCCTACCAAGAGACCCAGTACTTC. This chain connects TRBV2 to TRBJ2-5, with 8 bases lining up with TRBD2. This CDR3 contains 17 residues. Unmatched junction bases numbered 8, after V lost 2 bases and J lost 0 bases. Germline V gene data show CDR1 as SNHLY and CDR2 as FYNNEI.